These 29 T cell receptor beta chains originate from one sample sequenced in a study of T cells in Graves' hyperthyroidism and ophthalmopathy. RNA transcripts provided the source from which TCR beta CDR3 regions were amplified. The HTBI primer set was used in a first-round RT-PCR of the TCR CDR3. TCRdb called the multiplex PCR reads again in MiXCR, with one record for every CDR3 protein. The repertoire holds 490,000 or so distinct CDR3 sequences, with roughly 21% as singletons. Sample: blood. Source of these receptors: a man between 35 and 55 years old with Graves' ophthalmopathy.

The rearrangement links TRBV30 to TRBJ1-6; D not resolved. V lost 4 bases to trimming and J lost 7 bases, with 8 bases between them. Germline CDR1 is GTSNPN and CDR2 is SVGIG (reference sequence). The CDR3 length is 12 residues. The CDR3 DNA reads TGTGCCTGGACTGGAGGAAATTCACCCCTCCACTTT. It specifies CAWTGGNSPLHF.

The chain carries TRBV2 and TRBJ2-2; 10 bases agree with TRBD2. With 7 bases clipped from V and 9 bases from J, the junction kept 8 bases outside the gene matches. This CDR3 has 14 residues. Germline V CDR1 and CDR2: SNHLY, FYNNEI. The CDR3 DNA sequence: TGTGCCAGCAAGAGTAGCGGGGGGCACCGGGAGCTGTTTTTT. Protein sequence: CASKSSGGHRELFF.

This clonotype has at least ten counts. J is TRBJ2-1 and V is TRBV5-1, with D possibly being TRBD1 (5 bases). Trimming removed 5 bases from V and 2 bases from J, with 11 bases in between. Germline CDR1 is SGHRS and CDR2 is YFSETQ. The CDR3 spans 14 residues. The CDR3 DNA follows: TGCGCCAGCAGTTTCAGGGAACCCTACAATGAGCAGTTCTTC. It specifies CASSFREPYNEQFF. Complete variable domain (other parts from reference TRBV5-1 and TRBJ2-1): KAGVTQTPRYLIKTRGQQVTLSCSPISGHRSVSWYQQTPGQGLQFLFEYFSETQRNKGNFPGRFSGRQFSNSRSEMNVSTLELGDSALYLCASSFREPYNEQFFGPGTRLTVL.

This clonotype occurred a few times. This sequence joins TRBV24-1 and TRBJ2-3, with 9 bases fitting TRBD2. This CDR3 spans 15 amino acids. Germline lookup yields CDR1 KGHDR and CDR2 SFDVKD. After removal of 4 bases from V and 3 bases from J, the junction contained 4 bases not matched to a gene. The CDR3 loop reads CATSERREGTDTQYF. The CDR3 DNA reads TGTGCCACCAGTGAAAGGCGGGAGGGAACAGATACGCAGTATTTT.

A few counts support this clonotype. The chain is built from TRBV29-1 and TRBJ2-5, with D perhaps TRBD1 or TRBD2 (5 bases each). The V gene lost 4 bases and the J gene lost 1 base, with 10 bases spanning the gap. There are 13 residues in the CDR3. Germline CDR1 and CDR2: SQVTM and ANQGSEA. CDR3 sequence (DNA): TGCAGCGTTGGGGCAGGGACCCAAGAGACCCAGTACTTC. Translation gives CSVGAGTQETQYF.

This clonotype was detected many times. J is TRBJ2-1 and V is TRBV7-3; 12 positions agree with TRBD2. The CDR3 is made up of 15 amino acids. Trimming cost V 5 bases and J 5 bases; bases outside gene matches: 4. Germline lookup yields CDR1 SGHTA and CDR2 FQGTGA. The CDR3 sequence: CASSLAGGHNNEQFF. In DNA, the CDR3 is TGTGCCAGCAGCCTAGCGGGGGGGCACAACAATGAGCAGTTCTTC.

Only a few counts were recorded for this clonotype. For the CDR3, the DNA is TGTGCCAGCAGCGTAGACCATTGGACAGGGCAAACCGGGGAGCTGTTTTTT. This translates into CASSVDHWTGQTGELFF. The gene calls are TRBV9 and TRBJ2-2; TRBD1 matches 8 bases. V trimming: 0 bases; J trimming: 5 bases; junction bases outside the gene matches: 9. There are 17 residues in the CDR3. Germline values: CDR1 SGDLS, CDR2 YYNGEE. The variable domain in full, with the rest retrieved from reference TRBV9 and TRBJ2-2, is DSGVTQTPKHLITATGQRVTLRCSPRSGDLSVYWYQQSLDQGLQFLIQYYNGEERAKGNILERFSAQQFPDLHSELNLSSLELGDSALYFCASSVDHWTGQTGELFFGEGSRLTVL.

This clonotype showed up many times. The chain links TRBV6-2 or TRBV6-3 to TRBJ2-1; 9 bases fit TRBD2. The germline gives CDR1 MNHEY, CDR2 SVGEGT. The CDR3 spans 15 residues. Trimming took 2 bases from V and 8 from J; bases not matched to a gene: 7. CDR3 DNA sequence: TGTGCCAGCAGTTACCGTGCGGGGGGGCGAGATGAGCAGTTCTTC. This codes for CASSYRAGGRDEQFF.

The rearrangement uses TRBV27 and TRBJ2-1, with D perhaps assigned TRBD1 or TRBD2 (6 bases each). This CDR3 has 15 residues. V was cut by 8 bases and J by 9 bases, with 23 bases left in between. Per germline, CDR1 MNHEY and CDR2 SMNVEV (reference sequence). Here the CDR3 reads CASFPGGGAKGEQFF. The CDR3 DNA reads TGTGCCAGCTTCCCTGGGGGCGGGGCAAAGGGTGAGCAGTTCTTC.

In DNA form, the CDR3 reads TGTGCCAGCAGCCAAGACCAGGGATTCGAGCAGTTCTTC. It specifies CASSQDQGFEQFF. The chain employs TRBV4-2 and TRBJ2-1, with D maybe TRBD1 (5 bases). The germline CDR1 and CDR2 sequences are LGHNA and YNFKEQ. This CDR3 is built from 13 residues. The V and J ends lost 0 bases and 10 bases respectively, with 10 bases between them.

This clonotype appeared a few times. This chain connects TRBV19 to TRBJ2-1, with 7 bases that match TRBD2. V was clipped by 9 bases and J by 3 bases; unmatched bases: 23. The CDR3 totals 19 residues. Per the germline V gene, CDR1 is LNHDA and CDR2 is SQIVND (reference sequence). The CDR3 sequence is CARIAGGKELGYGYNEQFF. CDR3 DNA: TGTGCCAGGATAGCGGGTGGGAAGGAACTAGGCTACGGCTACAATGAGCAGTTCTTC. Using reference TRBV19 and TRBJ2-1 for the parts outside the CDR3, the full variable domain is DGGITQSPKYLFRKEGQNVTLSCEQNLNHDAMYWYRQDPGQGLRLIYYSQIVNDFQKGDIAEGYSVSREKKESFPLTVTSAQKNPTAFYLCARIAGGKELGYGYNEQFFGPGTRLTVL.

This clonotype has just a few counts. V usage is TRBV7-9 and J usage is TRBJ1-2, with no clear D. The CDR3 spans 14 residues. V was pared by 1 base and J by 5 bases, with 11 bases between. CDR1 and CDR2 (germline): SEHNR, FQNEAQ (reference sequence). The CDR3 reads CASSLGMDYYGYTF. Written as DNA, the CDR3 is TGTGCCAGCAGCTTAGGGATGGACTATTATGGCTACACCTTC.

This clonotype was seen only a few times. The V call is TRBV6-1, the J call TRBJ2-2; 9 bases are shared with TRBD1. The germline CDR1 and CDR2 sequences are MNHNS and SASEGT. Germline trimming cut 2 bases from V and 3 bases from J; bases unmatched to any gene: 10. This CDR3 is 18 amino acids long. The CDR3 coding sequence is TGTGCCAGCAGTGAAAGACCAGGGACAGGGTGGGACACCGGGGAGCTGTTTTTT. It codes for CASSERPGTGWDTGELFF.

This clonotype was counted a few times. This rearrangement joins TRBV20-1 to TRBJ1-6, with 12 bases that match TRBD1. This CDR3 spans 21 amino acids. Germline V gives CDR1 DFQATT, CDR2 SNEGSKA (reference sequence). V trimming: 5 bases; J trimming: 0 bases; junction bases outside the gene matches: 17. CDR3 nucleotides: TGCAGTGCTTCCGGGACAGGGGGCTCCCGGTATTCAAGCTCCTATAATTCACCCCTCCACTTT. This codes for CSASGTGGSRYSSSYNSPLHF.

The chain combines TRBV20-1 with TRBJ2-1; D unclear. CDR1 and CDR2 from the germline V gene are DFQATT and SNEGSKA (reference sequence). This CDR3 is 16 amino acids long. The V and J ends lost 1 base and 0 bases respectively, with 13 bases between them. The CDR3 region has the DNA TGCAGTGCTAGAGGCCCCCTAGGCCGCTCCTACAATGAGCAGTTCTTC. Its translation: CSARGPLGRSYNEQFF.

The rearrangement uses TRBV7-9 and TRBJ1-2; TRBD1 agrees at 7 bases. Per germline, CDR1 SEHNR and CDR2 FQNEAQ (reference sequence). V shed 5 bases, J shed 1 base, and the junction held 10 bases outside the gene matches. The CDR3 loop spans 16 amino acids. The DNA for the CDR3 is TGTGCCAGCAGCCCCCCCCGGACAGGCGATAACTATGGCTACACCTTC. Translation gives CASSPPRTGDNYGYTF.

The genes are TRBV5-1 and TRBJ1-1, with 9 bases matching TRBD1. Trimming removed 5 bases from V and 3 bases from J; junction bases left unmatched: 8. CDR1 and CDR2 (germline): SGHRS, YFSETQ. The CDR3 is made up of 15 amino acids. The CDR3 DNA reads as TGCGCCAGCAGAACTAACAGGGGGCTCGACACTGAAGCTTTCTTT. Its translation: CASRTNRGLDTEAFF. Full variable domain (missing parts from reference TRBV5-1 and TRBJ1-1): KAGVTQTPRYLIKTRGQQVTLSCSPISGHRSVSWYQQTPGQGLQFLFEYFSETQRNKGNFPGRFSGRQFSNSRSEMNVSTLELGDSALYLCASRTNRGLDTEAFFGQGTRLTVV.

V and J are TRBV4-2 and TRBJ2-5; the match to TRBD2 covers 14 bases. Per germline, CDR1 LGHNA and CDR2 YNFKEQ. This CDR3 is 18 amino acids long. V dropped 4 bases and J dropped 0; count of bases not matched to a gene: 7. The CDR3, as DNA: TGTGCCAGCAGCCCAGGGACTAGCGGGAGTTGGAACCAAGAGACCCAGTACTTC. Its translation: CASSPGTSGSWNQETQYF.

CDR3 amino acids: CASTQGHSGNTIYF. The CDR3 region has the DNA TGTGCCAGCACTCAGGGACACTCTGGAAACACCATATATTTT. The V call is TRBV12-3 or TRBV12-4, the J call TRBJ1-3; TRBD1 is a possible D gene (6 bases). The CDR3 runs to 14 residues. Trimming left V 7 bases short and J 0 bases short, with 10 bases between.

This clonotype was seen many times. The rearrangement uses TRBV11-1 and TRBJ2-7, with D perhaps matching TRBD2 (6 bases). CDR1 is SGHAT, CDR2 FQDESV, per germline (reference sequence). The CDR3 spans 15 residues. Trimming removed 4 bases from V and 0 bases from J, with 13 bases in between. Here the CDR3 DNA reads TGTGCCAGCAGCTCGAGAGGGGACTTCTCCTACGAGCAGTACTTC. Its protein product is CASSSRGDFSYEQYF.

This clonotype turned up a few times. CDR3 in DNA: TGTGCCAGCACCCAGACCGGTCGGGACTCTTTAGAGCAGTACTTC. It is translated as CASTQTGRDSLEQYF. The chain has TRBV7-9 and TRBJ2-7; possibly TRBD2 for D (6 bases). This CDR3 is built from 15 residues. Germline CDR1 reads SEHNR; CDR2 reads FQNEAQ (reference sequence). Trimming cost V 7 bases and J 7 bases, with 23 bases left between them.

This clonotype occurred once. The chain combines TRBV7-9 with TRBJ1-2; D uncertain. In germline, CDR1 is SEHNR, CDR2 FQNEAQ (reference sequence). The CDR3 consists of 11 residues. The V end lost 4 bases, the J end lost 7 bases, and 7 bases lay between the germline ends. The CDR3 protein is CASSSISGYTF. The CDR3 nucleotides are TGTGCCAGCAGCTCTATAAGTGGCTACACCTTC.

V gene TRBV9 combines with J gene TRBJ2-7; D may be TRBD1 (5 bases). The CDR3 spans 15 residues. The germline gives CDR1 SGDLS, CDR2 YYNGEE. The V end lost 2 bases, the J end lost 2 bases, and 14 bases lay between the germline ends. The CDR3: CASSVGLRHPYEQYF. In DNA, the CDR3 is TGTGCCAGCAGCGTGGGGCTTAGGCACCCCTACGAGCAGTACTTC. Using reference TRBV9 and TRBJ2-7 for the parts outside the CDR3, the full variable domain is DSGVTQTPKHLITATGQRVTLRCSPRSGDLSVYWYQQSLDQGLQFLIQYYNGEERAKGNILERFSAQQFPDLHSELNLSSLELGDSALYFCASSVGLRHPYEQYFGPGTRLTVT.

This clonotype was found many times. V is TRBV11-2 and J is TRBJ1-1, with a possible D match to TRBD1 (5 bases). CDR1 and CDR2 (germline): SGHAT, FQNNGV. The CDR3 runs to 15 residues. V lost 3 bases and J 6 bases, leaving 17 bases between the germline ends. CDR3 region: CASSLAGGLVAEAFF. CDR3 DNA sequence: TGTGCCAGCAGCTTGGCTGGGGGGTTGGTAGCTGAAGCTTTCTTT.

The genes are TRBV6-2 or TRBV6-3 and TRBJ1-5; TRBD1 might be the D (5 bases). V lost 6 bases, J lost 13 bases, and 22 bases lay in between. Germline CDR1 and CDR2: MNHEY and SVGEGT. CDR3 length: 14 amino acids. The CDR3 reads CASSRKSSGPHQHF. The CDR3 DNA reads as TGTGCCAGCAGCCGTAAGTCGTCGGGACCTCATCAGCATTTT.

The chain is built from TRBV12-3 or TRBV12-4 and TRBJ1-4; D gene unclear. The V end lost 6 bases, the J end lost 8 bases, and 10 bases lay between the germline ends. CDR3 size: 12 residues. The CDR3 DNA follows: TGTGCCAGCAGCCCAATAAGCGAAAAACTGTTTTTT. Translating gives CASSPISEKLFF.

This clonotype was picked up many times. The chain employs TRBV2 and TRBJ2-1; possible D gene TRBD2, 6 bases. Between the trimmed V and J ends, which lost 9 bases and 9 bases, there was a span of 21 bases. The CDR3 extends over 14 amino acids. Germline V gene lookup returns CDR1 SNHLY and CDR2 FYNNEI. CDR3 DNA: TGTGCCAGTGGAGGGACCGCTCAACCCGCTGAGCAGTTCTTC. This translates into CASGGTAQPAEQFF.

This clonotype was seen only a few times. The gene calls are TRBV12-3 or TRBV12-4 and TRBJ2-7; D gene unclear. The CDR3 length is 15 residues. The germline V and J ends were trimmed by 3 bases and 0 bases, with 12 bases remaining between them. The CDR3 loop is CASSLPGLRSYEQYF. In nucleotides, the CDR3 is TGTGCCAGCAGTTTGCCGGGTCTTCGCTCCTACGAGCAGTACTTC.

V is TRBV10-3 and J is TRBJ1-1, with 11 bases aligning to TRBD1. The V gene's germline CDR1 is ENHRY and CDR2 SYGVKD. Unmatched junction bases numbered 7, after V lost 8 bases and J lost 5 bases. This CDR3 has 14 amino acids. This chain's CDR3 is CAIERDRGGTEAFF. In DNA, the CDR3 is TGTGCCATCGAGCGGGACAGGGGGGGAACTGAAGCTTTCTTT.